A selection of T cell receptor beta chains follows, all from one sample in a study of neurological immune-mediated disorders. TCRdb reanalysed the 5' RACE reads using MiXCR and keeps one entry per CDR3 protein. Counted here are about 80,000 distinct CDR3 sequences, 5.8% occurring once; the ten biggest clones make up over 6.5%. The sample taken for sequencing was PBMCs. The receptors originated from a woman in her sixties or seventies with multiple sclerosis. Each CDR3 is given with its conserved first and last residue. Each record gives: J gene, V gene, CDR3 protein.

J: TRBJ2-3
V: TRBV27
CDR3: CASSLISARGTDTQYF

J: TRBJ2-1
V: TRBV6-2/TRBV6-3
CDR3: CASLGRTAEKGGEQFF

J: TRBJ1-2
V: TRBV27
CDR3: CASKPDPGQNYGYTF

J: TRBJ2-1
V: TRBV4-2
CDR3: CASSQNPITYNEQFF

J: TRBJ2-2
V: TRBV3-1
CDR3: CASSLPGQGIAGELFF

J: TRBJ1-5
V: TRBV12-3/TRBV12-4
CDR3: CASSPTPQPQHF

J: TRBJ2-1
V: TRBV20-1
CDR3: CSARDTGGTTSYNEQFF

J: TRBJ1-1
V: TRBV18
CDR3: CASSPLGTGTEAFF

J: TRBJ2-7
V: TRBV6-5
CDR3: CASSYSNFRETYEQYF

J: TRBJ2-2
V: TRBV3-1
CDR3: CASSRAGELFF

J: TRBJ1-1
V: TRBV5-1
CDR3: CASSRVPTALNTEAFF

J: TRBJ2-3
V: TRBV29-1
CDR3: CSATSGATDTQYF

J: TRBJ2-1
V: TRBV5-1
CDR3: CASSLARGGVNEQFF

J: TRBJ2-1
V: TRBV20-1
CDR3: CSAGAVYYEVEQFF

J: TRBJ1-6
V: TRBV14
CDR3: CASSRQMYNSPLHF

J: TRBJ1-3
V: TRBV7-9
CDR3: CASSATGSSGNTIYF